Sequencing of this T cell receptor beta chain was carried out in a study of CXCR3-negative and CXCR3-positive naive CD8 T cells. General study results and limits: Memory cells diverged, while naive CXCR3-positive and CXCR3-negative cells had similar TRBV-TRBJ usage. Naive CXCR3-positive cells had TRB CDR3s more hydrophobic than those of CXCR3-negative naive cells. CD5 surface expression was similar among naive subsets, and TCR strength was estimated by inference from TRB CDR3 properties.

For this clonotype: Its antigen remains unknown.

Libraries were UMI-labeled 5' RACE TRB cDNA. One entry per CDR3 protein, without DNA, is what TCRdb gives after re-calling the 5' RACE reads. This table holds roughly 110,000 distinct CDR3 sequences. The sample comprised naive CXCR3+ CD8+ T cells from blood. Subset given: CD45RO-CCR7+CD27+CD95- naive CD8+ T cells expressing CXCR3 (TNR3+). The sequence derives from a human donor in good health. Some clones in this sample may be carry-over from other donors' samples.

The CDR3: CSVDGTSGGETQYF. The V call is TRBV29-1, the J call TRBJ2-5; TCRdb reports TRBD2, a call that lacks DNA to check it against. CDR3 length: 14 amino acids. CDR1 is SQVTM and CDR2 is ANQGSEA in the germline V gene.